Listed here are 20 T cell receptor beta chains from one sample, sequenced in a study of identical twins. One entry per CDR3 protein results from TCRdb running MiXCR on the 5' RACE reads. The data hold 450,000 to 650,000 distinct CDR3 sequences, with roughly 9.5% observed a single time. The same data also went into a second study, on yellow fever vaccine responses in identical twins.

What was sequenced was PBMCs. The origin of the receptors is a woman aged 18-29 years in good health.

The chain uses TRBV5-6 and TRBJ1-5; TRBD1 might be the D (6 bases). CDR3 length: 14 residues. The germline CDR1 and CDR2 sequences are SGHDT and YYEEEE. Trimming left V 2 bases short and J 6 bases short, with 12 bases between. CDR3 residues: CASSFWGLSQPQHF. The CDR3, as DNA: TGTGCCAGCAGCTTCTGGGGGCTTTCTCAGCCCCAGCATTTT.

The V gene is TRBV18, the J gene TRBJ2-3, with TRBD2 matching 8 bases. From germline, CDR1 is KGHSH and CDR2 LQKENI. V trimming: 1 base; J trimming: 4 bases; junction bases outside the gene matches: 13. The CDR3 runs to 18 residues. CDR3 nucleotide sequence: TGTGCCAGCTCACCACGGGCTGGGAAACTAGCGGACTCAGATACGCAGTATTTT. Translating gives CASSPRAGKLADSDTQYF.

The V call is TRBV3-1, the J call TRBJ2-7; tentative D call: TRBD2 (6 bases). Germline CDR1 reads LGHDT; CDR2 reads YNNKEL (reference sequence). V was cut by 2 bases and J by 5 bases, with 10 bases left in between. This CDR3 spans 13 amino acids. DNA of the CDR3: TGTGCCAGCAGCCAACCGACTAGTAACGAGCAGTACTTC. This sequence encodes CASSQPTSNEQYF.

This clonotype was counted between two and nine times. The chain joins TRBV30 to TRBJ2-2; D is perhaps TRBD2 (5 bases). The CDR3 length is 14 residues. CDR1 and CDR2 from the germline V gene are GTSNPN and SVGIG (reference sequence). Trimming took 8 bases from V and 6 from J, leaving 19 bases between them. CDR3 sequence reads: CAGSGMHYAGELFF. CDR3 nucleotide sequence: TGTGCCGGATCCGGGATGCACTACGCCGGGGAGCTGTTTTTT.

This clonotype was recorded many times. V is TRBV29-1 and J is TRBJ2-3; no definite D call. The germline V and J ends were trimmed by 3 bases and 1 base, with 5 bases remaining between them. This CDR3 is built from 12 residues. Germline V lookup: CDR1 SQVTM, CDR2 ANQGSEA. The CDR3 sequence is CSVDYGTDTQYF. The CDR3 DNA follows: TGCAGCGTTGACTATGGCACAGATACGCAGTATTTT.

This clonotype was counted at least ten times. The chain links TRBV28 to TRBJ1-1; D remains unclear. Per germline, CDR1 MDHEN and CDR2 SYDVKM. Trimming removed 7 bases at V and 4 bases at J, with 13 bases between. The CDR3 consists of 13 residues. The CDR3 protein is CASKPPPGTEAFF. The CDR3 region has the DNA TGTGCCAGCAAACCTCCCCCGGGCACTGAAGCTTTCTTT.

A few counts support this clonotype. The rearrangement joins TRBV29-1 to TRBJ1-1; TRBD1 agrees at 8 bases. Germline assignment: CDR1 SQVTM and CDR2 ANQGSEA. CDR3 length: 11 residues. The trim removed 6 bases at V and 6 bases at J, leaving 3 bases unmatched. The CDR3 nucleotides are TGCAGCGTGTTACAGGGGGCTGAAGCTTTCTTT. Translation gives CSVLQGAEAFF.

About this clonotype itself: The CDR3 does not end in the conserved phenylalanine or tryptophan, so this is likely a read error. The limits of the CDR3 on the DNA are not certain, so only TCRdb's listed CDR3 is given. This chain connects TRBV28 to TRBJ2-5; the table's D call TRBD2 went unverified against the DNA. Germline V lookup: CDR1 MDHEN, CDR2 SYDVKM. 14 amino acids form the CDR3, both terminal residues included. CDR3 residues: CASSFSRRTETWAV.

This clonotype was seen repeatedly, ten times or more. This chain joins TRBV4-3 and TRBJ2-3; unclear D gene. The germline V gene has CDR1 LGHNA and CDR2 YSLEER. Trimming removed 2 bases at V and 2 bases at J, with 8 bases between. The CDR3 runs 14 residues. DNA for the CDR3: TGCGCCAGCAGCCAATTCGAGGTCACAGATACGCAGTATTTT. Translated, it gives CASSQFEVTDTQYF.

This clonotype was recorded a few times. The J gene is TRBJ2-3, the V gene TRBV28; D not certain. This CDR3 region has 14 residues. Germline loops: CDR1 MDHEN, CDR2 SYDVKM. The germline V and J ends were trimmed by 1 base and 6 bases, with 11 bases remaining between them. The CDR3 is CASSLLVGLDTQYF. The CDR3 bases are TGTGCCAGCAGTTTATTGGTAGGCTTGGATACGCAGTATTTT.

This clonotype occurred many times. The CDR3 DNA sequence: TGTGCCAGCAACTCCGAGCGGTTGGGCAATCAGCCCCAGCATTTT. This encodes CASNSERLGNQPQHF. This chain connects TRBV28 to TRBJ1-5; no firm D call. CDR3 size: 15 residues. V was shortened by 7 bases and J by 2 bases, with 15 bases between the two germline ends. The V gene's germline CDR1 is MDHEN and CDR2 SYDVKM. The whole variable domain, filled in from reference TRBV28 and TRBJ1-5, reads DVKVTQSSRYLVKRTGEKVFLECVQDMDHENMFWYRQDPGLGLRLIYFSYDVKMKEKGDIPEGYSVSREKKERFSLILESASTNQTSMYLCASNSERLGNQPQHFGDGTRLSIL.

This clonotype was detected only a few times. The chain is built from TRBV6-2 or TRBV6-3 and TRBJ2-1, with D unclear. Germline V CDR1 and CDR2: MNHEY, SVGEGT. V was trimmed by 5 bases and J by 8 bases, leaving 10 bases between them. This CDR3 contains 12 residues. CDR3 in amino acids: CASSDDQHEQFF. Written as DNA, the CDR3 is TGTGCCAGCAGTGACGACCAGCATGAGCAGTTCTTC.

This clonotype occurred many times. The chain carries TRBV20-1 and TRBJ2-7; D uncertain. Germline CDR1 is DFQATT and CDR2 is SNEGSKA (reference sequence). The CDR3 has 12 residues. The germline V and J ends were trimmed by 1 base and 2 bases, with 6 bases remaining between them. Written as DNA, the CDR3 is TGCAGTGCTAGAGTTAGGGCCTACGAGCAGTACTTC. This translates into CSARVRAYEQYF.

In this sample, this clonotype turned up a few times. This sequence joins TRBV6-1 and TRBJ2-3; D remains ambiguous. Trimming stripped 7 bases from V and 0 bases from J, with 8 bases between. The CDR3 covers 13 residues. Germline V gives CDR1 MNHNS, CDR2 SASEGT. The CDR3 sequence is CASTATSTDTQYF. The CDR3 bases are TGTGCCAGCACGGCTACTAGCACAGATACGCAGTATTTT.

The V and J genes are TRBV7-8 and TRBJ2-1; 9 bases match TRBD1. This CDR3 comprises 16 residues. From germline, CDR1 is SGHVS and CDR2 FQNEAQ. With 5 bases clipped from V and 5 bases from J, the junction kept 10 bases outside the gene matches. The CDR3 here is CASSRRTGAIDNEQFF. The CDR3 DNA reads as TGTGCCAGCAGCCGCCGGACAGGGGCGATTGACAATGAGCAGTTCTTC.

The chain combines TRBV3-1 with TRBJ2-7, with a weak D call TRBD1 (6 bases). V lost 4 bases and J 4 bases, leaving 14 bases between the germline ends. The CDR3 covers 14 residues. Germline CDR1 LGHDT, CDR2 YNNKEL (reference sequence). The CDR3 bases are TGTGCCAGCAGCCCCGGACCGAGGGGGTACGAGCAGTACTTC. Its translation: CASSPGPRGYEQYF.

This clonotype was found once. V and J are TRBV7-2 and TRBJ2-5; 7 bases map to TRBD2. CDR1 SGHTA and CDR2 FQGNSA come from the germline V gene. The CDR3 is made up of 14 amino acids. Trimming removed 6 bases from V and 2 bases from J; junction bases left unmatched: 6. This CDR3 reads CASSRGGVQETQYF. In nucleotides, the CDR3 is TGTGCCAGCAGTCGTGGGGGGGTACAAGAGACCCAGTACTTC.

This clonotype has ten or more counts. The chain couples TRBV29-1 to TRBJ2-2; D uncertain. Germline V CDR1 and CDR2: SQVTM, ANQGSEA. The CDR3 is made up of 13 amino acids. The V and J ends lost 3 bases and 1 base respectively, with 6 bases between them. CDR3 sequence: CSVDGRNTGELFF. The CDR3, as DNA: TGCAGCGTTGATGGCCGGAACACCGGGGAGCTGTTTTTT.

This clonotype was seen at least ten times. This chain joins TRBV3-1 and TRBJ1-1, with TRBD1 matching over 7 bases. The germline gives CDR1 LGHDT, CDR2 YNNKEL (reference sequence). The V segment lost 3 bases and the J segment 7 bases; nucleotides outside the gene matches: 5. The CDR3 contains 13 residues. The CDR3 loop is CASSHHRDSEAFF. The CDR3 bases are TGTGCCAGCAGCCATCACCGGGACAGTGAAGCTTTCTTT. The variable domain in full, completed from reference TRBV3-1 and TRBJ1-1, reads DTAVSQTPKYLVTQMGNDKSIKCEQNLGHDTMYWYKQDSKKFLKIMFSYNNKELIINETVPNRFSPKSPDKAHLNLHINSLELGDSAVYFCASSHHRDSEAFFGQGTRLTVV.

The CDR3 coding sequence is TGCGCCAGCAGCCAGGAAACCGGGGCCACCAAAGAGACCCAGTACTTC. Protein product: CASSQETGATKETQYF. The V and J genes are TRBV4-3 and TRBJ2-5; D might be TRBD1 or TRBD2, each matching 5 bases. Trimming took 3 bases from V and 3 from J, leaving 17 bases between them. The germline CDR1 and CDR2 sequences are LGHNA and YSLEER. The CDR3 covers 16 residues.